Sequencing of this TCR beta chain was carried out in a study of breast tumors, draining lymph nodes, adjacent tissues (dated by TCRdb to between 2015 and 2016). Concerning the study at large: The study compared TCR beta repertoires across tumor, adjacent nontumor tissue and axillary lymph nodes from breast cancer patients. In human breast cancer, the study set out to assess how tumor, surrounding tissue and draining lymph node repertoires relate to one another and whether T cells might be exchanged between them.

Spanning cysteine to phenylalanine, the CDR3 consists of 19 amino acids. Solely the CDR3 DNA is kept, with 57 bases framed from the first base. CDR1 and CDR2, per the germline V gene (reference sequence), are LNHNV and YYDKDF. Unmatched junction bases come to 13, with V trimmed by 1 base and J by 4 bases. These reads were obtained on an Illumina HiSeq 2000. Multiplex PCR amplification was used to generate the TCR beta chain libraries. The amplified TCR beta chain products were analyzed by high-throughput sequencing. Clones were called with MiXCR by TCRdb after fastp trimmed the public reads at Q25, and only in-frame beta chains were retained. Rows with one shared CDR3 protein collapse into an entry with the most common genes and DNA. The sample table lists 200,000 or so distinct CDR3 sequences, 30% to 40% of them with a count of one. Roughly 4% of the sample rests with the top ten. What the study reported, not specific to this receptor: In luminal-like breast cancer, tumor and nontumor tissue repertoires resembled each other significantly more than in basal-like breast cancer. Tumor T-cell repertoires showed less diversity than lymph node repertoires and more diversity than nontumor tissue repertoires, and tumor T-cell repertoires showed preferential V and J gene usage. The data were considered consistent with the idea that most tumor T cells come from the lymph node and then expand in tumor tissue. The conclusion that tumor T cells originate in lymph nodes was framed as consistent with a hypothesis rather than directly demonstrated.

The lymph node samples were taken from the axillary draining lymph nodes of breast cancer patients. Concerning this clonotype: Its antigen is currently not known. It has no much larger one-base neighbor in the sample; base qualities were not kept.

Specimen: axillary lymph node tissue. The source is a female donor with breast cancer. Some clones in this sample may be carry-over from other donors' samples. The rearrangement joined TRBV15 to TRBJ2-7, and 13 junction bases match TRBD2. CDR3 protein: CATSRVRQGTSGIRYEQYF. The sequence in DNA is TGTGCCACCAGCAGAGTGAGACAGGGGACTAGCGGGATCCGGTACGAGCAGTACTTC.